These T cell receptor beta chains were read from a single sample in a study of blood T cell repertoires in COVID-19. Generated by immunoSEQ multiplex PCR, the TCRdb table keeps only in-frame clones and is missing some. The sample records approximately 210,000 clones, roughly 80% being singletons. Sequenced: peripheral blood. The receptors come from a man aged 25 to 40 with active or convalescent COVID-19. Each CDR3 is given with its conserved first and last residue. The D gene is left open where the match is weak. Only some rows state a clone size, as once, few, many or a class for expanded clones.

length: 16; size: .; D: .; J: TRBJ1-5; V: TRBV28; CDR3: CASSFRGAMGNQPQHF; DNA: TGTGCCAGCAGTTTTCGGGGGGCGATGGGCAATCAGCCCCAGCATTTT
length: 14; size: .; D: .; J: TRBJ2-1; V: TRBV28; CDR3: CASSSGGSYNEQFF; DNA: TGTGCCAGCAGTTCCGGAGGAAGCTACAATGAGCAGTTCTTC
length: 16; size: .; D: TRBD2; J: TRBJ2-1; V: TRBV18; CDR3: CASSSGTGLATNEQFF; DNA: TGTGCCAGCTCATCTGGAACGGGACTAGCGACCAATGAGCAGTTCTTC
length: 14; size: .; D: .; J: TRBJ1-2; V: TRBV9; CDR3: CASSVGEGDYGYTF; DNA: TGTGCCAGCAGCGTAGGGGAGGGGGACTATGGCTACACCTTC
length: 15; size: few; D: .; J: TRBJ1-2; V: TRBV7-2; CDR3: CASSLARRQTYGYTF; DNA: TGTGCCAGCAGCTTAGCCCGTCGACAGACTTATGGCTACACCTTC
length: 13; size: once; D: TRBD1; J: TRBJ2-4; V: TRBV6-5; CDR3: CASSYRDRDIQYF; DNA: TGTGCCAGCAGTTACCGCGACAGGGACATTCAGTACTTC
length: 16; size: .; D: TRBD1; J: TRBJ1-2; V: TRBV11-2; CDR3: CASSSRQGRANYGYTF; DNA: TGTGCCAGCAGCTCACGACAGGGACGGGCTAACTATGGCTACACCTTC
length: 12; size: .; D: TRBD1; J: TRBJ2-1; V: TRBV10-3; CDR3: CAISEQGTGEFF; DNA: TGTGCCATCAGCGAACAAGGGACAGGTGAATTCTTC
length: 11; size: once; D: .; J: TRBJ2-7; V: TRBV7-2; CDR3: CASSSSREQYF; DNA: TGTGCCAGCAGCTCTAGCCGGGAGCAGTACTTC
length: 14; size: once; D: TRBD2; J: TRBJ2-5; V: TRBV27; CDR3: CASSAGGDGETQYF; DNA: TGTGCCAGCAGTGCGGGAGGAGATGGGGAGACCCAGTACTTC
length: 14; size: .; D: TRBD1; J: TRBJ1-6; V: TRBV6-5; CDR3: CASRITGVDSPLHF; DNA: TGTGCCAGCAGAATTACAGGGGTGGATTCACCCCTCCACTTT
length: 15; size: .; D: TRBD1; J: TRBJ1-6; V: TRBV28; CDR3: CASTRDRVKNSPLHF; DNA: TGTGCCAGCACCCGGGACAGGGTGAAGAATTCACCCCTCCACTTT
length: 15; size: .; D: .; J: TRBJ2-5; V: TRBV19; CDR3: CASSIGAGLAVTQYF; DNA: TGTGCCAGTAGTATAGGGGCGGGGCTAGCCGTGACCCAGTACTTC
length: 14; size: .; D: .; J: TRBJ1-5; V: TRBV19; CDR3: CASNPQGGNQPQHF; DNA: TGTGCCAGTAACCCACAGGGAGGCAATCAGCCCCAGCATTTT
length: 15; size: .; D: TRBD2; J: TRBJ2-1; V: TRBV30; CDR3: CAWSVKGLAGLEQFF; DNA: TGTGCCTGGAGTGTAAAGGGACTAGCGGGGTTAGAGCAGTTCTTC
length: 12; size: .; D: .; J: TRBJ2-4; V: TRBV9; CDR3: CASSALQGRQYF; DNA: TGTGCCAGCAGCGCCCTACAGGGACGGCAGTACTTC
length: 17; size: once; D: .; J: TRBJ2-2; V: TRBV7-2; CDR3: CASSLAFHSYGPGELFF; DNA: TGTGCCAGCAGCTTAGCGTTCCACTCTTACGGTCCCGGGGAGCTGTTTTTT
length: 16; size: .; D: TRBD1; J: TRBJ1-2; V: TRBV18; CDR3: CASSPTSGQRNYGYTF; DNA: TGTGCCAGCTCCCCTACTTCGGGACAGAGGAACTATGGCTACACCTTC
length: 15; size: .; D: TRBD1; J: TRBJ1-2; V: TRBV4-3; CDR3: CASSDTGGEDYGYTF; DNA: TGCGCCAGCAGCGATACAGGGGGCGAGGACTATGGCTACACCTTC
length: 16; size: .; D: .; J: TRBJ1-5; V: TRBV27; CDR3: CASRSLRGPVNQPQHF; DNA: TGTGCCAGCAGATCTCTCAGGGGTCCCGTAAATCAGCCCCAGCATTTT
length: 14; size: .; D: TRBD1; J: TRBJ1-1; V: TRBV27; CDR3: CASTRDRGRTEAFF; DNA: TGTGCCAGCACCCGTGACAGGGGGAGGACTGAAGCTTTCTTT
length: 14; size: .; D: .; J: TRBJ1-2; V: TRBV2; CDR3: CASSEGANLYGYTF; DNA: TGTGCCAGCAGTGAGGGCGCGAACCTCTATGGCTACACCTTC
length: 16; size: .; D: TRBD2; J: TRBJ2-7; V: TRBV7-2; CDR3: CASSGTGTKHSYEQYF; DNA: TGTGCCAGCAGCGGCACCGGGACTAAGCACTCCTACGAGCAGTACTTC
length: 15; size: .; D: .; J: TRBJ2-3; V: TRBV10-3; CDR3: CAISEGVASTDTQYF; DNA: TGTGCCATCAGTGAGGGAGTAGCTAGCACAGATACGCAGTATTTT
length: 14; size: .; D: TRBD2; J: TRBJ2-5; V: TRBV6-5; CDR3: CASSYPGGGETQYF; DNA: TGTGCCAGCAGTTACCCGGGGGGAGGAGAGACCCAGTACTTC
length: 15; size: .; D: .; J: TRBJ2-1; V: TRBV3-1/TRBV3-2; CDR3: CASSQPGRSYNEQFF; DNA: TGTGCCAGCAGCCAACCCGGGAGATCCTACAATGAGCAGTTCTTC
length: 13; size: few; D: .; J: TRBJ1-2; V: TRBV7-9; CDR3: CASSHQAVYGYTF; DNA: TGTGCCAGCAGCCATCAAGCGGTCTATGGCTACACCTTC
length: 16; size: .; D: .; J: TRBJ1-2; V: TRBV2; CDR3: CASSEGSGGRVYGYTF; DNA: TGTGCCAGCAGTGAAGGATCGGGAGGGAGGGTCTATGGCTACACCTTC
length: 15; size: .; D: .; J: TRBJ2-7; V: TRBV4-3; CDR3: CASSQDSYSSYEQYF; DNA: TGCGCCAGCAGCCAAGATTCCTATAGCTCCTACGAGCAGTACTTC
length: 15; size: many; D: TRBD1; J: TRBJ2-1; V: TRBV18; CDR3: CASSRQGQIVDEQFF; DNA: TGTGCCAGCTCAAGACAGGGTCAGATAGTCGATGAGCAGTTCTTC
length: 14; size: .; D: TRBD1; J: TRBJ1-4; V: TRBV5-1; CDR3: CASSFEGAGEKLFF; DNA: TGCGCCAGCAGCTTTGAGGGGGCAGGTGAAAAACTGTTTTTT
length: 16; size: .; D: TRBD2; J: TRBJ2-3; V: TRBV6-4; CDR3: CASSDRAGGPTDTQYF; DNA: TGTGCCAGCAGTGACAGGGCGGGAGGGCCCACAGATACGCAGTATTTT
length: 16; size: .; D: .; J: TRBJ1-4; V: TRBV4-2; CDR3: CASSQEGGVAREKLFF; DNA: TGTGCCAGCAGCCAAGAAGGGGGGGTAGCTAGGGAAAAACTGTTTTTT
length: 15; size: few; D: .; J: TRBJ1-1; V: TRBV4-3; CDR3: CASSQLDRMNTEAFF; DNA: TGCGCCAGCAGCCAACTCGACAGAATGAACACTGAAGCTTTCTTT
length: 21; size: .; D: TRBD2; J: TRBJ2-1; V: TRBV5-1; CDR3: CASSLLGPGLAGGSSYNEQFF; DNA: TGCGCCAGCAGCTTGTTGGGGCCGGGACTAGCGGGGGGTAGCTCCTACAATGAGCAGTTCTTC
length: 16; size: .; D: TRBD1; J: TRBJ1-2; V: TRBV19; CDR3: CASSIPAGGANYGYTF; DNA: TGTGCCAGTAGTATCCCGGCAGGGGGCGCGAACTATGGCTACACCTTC
length: 18; size: .; D: TRBD1; J: TRBJ1-2; V: TRBV3-1/TRBV3-2; CDR3: CASSGAVGQATDGYGYTF; DNA: TGTGCCAGCAGCGGGGCGGTGGGACAGGCTACAGATGGCTATGGCTACACCTTC
length: 14; size: .; D: .; J: TRBJ2-5; V: TRBV6-5; CDR3: CASSHTGYQETQYF; DNA: TGTGCCAGCAGCCATACCGGGTACCAAGAGACCCAGTACTTC
length: 14; size: .; D: .; J: TRBJ1-1; V: TRBV5-1; CDR3: CASSLGGGSAEAFF; DNA: TGCGCCAGCAGCTTGGGGGGAGGGTCGGCTGAAGCTTTCTTT
length: 16; size: once; D: .; J: TRBJ2-5; V: TRBV7-9; CDR3: CASSSIYRGGQETQYF; DNA: TGTGCCAGCAGCTCCATCTACCGGGGAGGCCAAGAGACCCAGTACTTC
length: 15; size: .; D: .; J: TRBJ2-5; V: TRBV5-4; CDR3: CASSSRGRLQETQYF; DNA: TGTGCCAGCAGCTCCAGGGGACGCCTCCAAGAGACCCAGTACTTC